This entry lists 10 T cell receptor beta chains sequenced from one sample in a study of blood T cells in healthy people across ages. Then a second PCR, running about 6 to 12 cycles, was carried out with a sample-barcoded 5' primer and a J-beta primer mix. TCRdb analysed the 5' RACE reads with MiXCR anew, one entry per CDR3 protein. This sample has about 680,000 distinct CDR3 sequences, with more than 40% found just once. Sequenced material: blood. The receptors come from a woman in her sixties in good health.

With regard to this clonotype: This could be a read error, since a much larger clone is one nucleotide away. This sequence joins TRBV7-2 and TRBJ2-1, with D maybe TRBD2 (6 bases). The germline gives CDR1 SGHTA, CDR2 FQGNSA. The ends were cut back, 5 bases at V and 9 bases at J, with 17 bases in the middle. The CDR3 totals 14 residues. The CDR3 sequence: CASSPRLVSGEQFF. CDR3 bases: TGTGCCAGCAGCCCTCGACTAGTTAGCGGTGAGCAGTTCTTC.

Only a few counts were recorded for this clonotype. The chain joins TRBV5-1 to TRBJ2-3, with 7 bases fitting TRBD1. The CDR3 is 15 amino acids. The ends lost 1 base at V and 3 bases at J; junction bases unmatched: 5. The germline V gene encodes CDR1 SGHRS and CDR2 YFSETQ. The DNA of the CDR3 is TGCGCCAGCAGCTTGATGACAGGGATTACAGATACGCAGTATTTT. Amino acids: CASSLMTGITDTQYF.

The rearrangement uses TRBV7-2 and TRBJ2-1; 10 nucleotides line up with TRBD2. The CDR3 has 16 amino acids. Trimming cost V 1 base and J 9 bases; bases outside gene matches: 9. Looked up from germline, CDR1 is SGHTA and CDR2 is FQGNSA. CDR3 protein: CASSLVYRLAGVEQFF. The CDR3 DNA sequence: TGTGCCAGCAGCTTAGTGTATAGGCTAGCGGGAGTTGAGCAGTTCTTC.

This chain uses TRBV3-1 with TRBJ2-4, with TRBD2 matching over 9 bases. The end of the DNA fits TRBJ2-7 better, so the J call may be wrong. CDR1 LGHDT and CDR2 YNNKEL come from the germline V gene (reference sequence). CDR3 size: 15 residues. For the CDR3, the DNA is TGTGCCAGCAGCCAAGAAGGCGGGAGGGGTTACGAGCAGTACTTC. Translated, it gives CASSQEGGRGYEQYF.

The rearrangement uses TRBV7-7 and TRBJ2-6; D not resolved. V was clipped by 5 bases and J by 1 base, with 12 bases between them. Germline CDR1 is SSHAT and CDR2 is FNYEAQ (reference sequence). The CDR3 is 16 amino acids. The CDR3 protein is CASSPLHSSGANVLTF. The CDR3 nucleotides are TGTGCCAGCAGCCCCTTACACAGTTCTGGGGCCAACGTCCTGACTTTC.

The chain combines TRBV7-2 with TRBJ1-1, with TRBD1 as a possible D gene (6 bases). CDR3 length: 17 amino acids. CDR1 is SGHTA, CDR2 FQGNSA, per germline. V dropped 2 bases and J dropped 10 bases, with 26 bases sitting between them. Written as DNA, the CDR3 is TGTGCCAGCAGCTTACGGTTCAGGGGAAGGTTGAGCGGTGGAGCTTTCTTT. This gives the protein CASSLRFRGRLSGGAFF. Variable domain in full (rest from reference TRBV7-2 and TRBJ1-1): GAGVSQSPSNKVTEKGKDVELRCDPISGHTALYWYRQSLGQGLEFLIYFQGNSAPDKSGLPSDRFSAERTGGSVSTLTIQRTQQEDSAVYLCASSLRFRGRLSGGAFFGQGTRLTVV.

Only a few counts were recorded for this clonotype. The V call is TRBV6-5, the J call TRBJ2-7; D may be TRBD1 (7 bases). The CDR3 runs 13 residues. In germline, CDR1 is MNHEY, CDR2 SVGAGI. Trimming took 2 bases from V and 5 from J, leaving 10 bases between them. CDR3 amino acids: CASSYQGGNEQYF. For the CDR3, the DNA is TGTGCCAGCAGTTACCAGGGGGGCAACGAGCAGTACTTC.

This clonotype has only a few counts. The rearrangement links TRBV20-1 to TRBJ2-3; no definite D call. V gave up 5 bases and J gave up 2 bases, with 23 bases separating them. The V gene's germline CDR1 is DFQATT and CDR2 SNEGSKA (reference sequence). This CDR3 comprises 17 residues. The CDR3 region has the DNA TGCAGTGCTCTAAGGGTGCCCCGCGCATCTTCCACAGATACGCAGTATTTT. It is translated as CSALRVPRASSTDTQYF.

This clonotype was seen a handful of times. V and J are TRBV10-3 and TRBJ2-7, with 7 bases identical to TRBD1. Germline trimming cut 3 bases from V and 9 bases from J; bases unmatched to any gene: 8. The CDR3 length is 13 residues. The V gene's germline CDR1 is ENHRY and CDR2 SYGVKD. The CDR3 DNA sequence: TGTGCCATCAGTGAAGAAGAGGGGGCACGGCAGTACTTC. Translating it yields CAISEEEGARQYF.

The table lists this clonotype with a few counts. The V call is TRBV18, the J call TRBJ2-7; D is perhaps TRBD1 (6 bases). The germline V gene encodes CDR1 KGHSH and CDR2 LQKENI. V gave up 3 bases and J gave up 3 bases, with 12 bases separating them. The CDR3 runs 14 residues. The CDR3 coding sequence is TGTGCCAGCTCACCCGAGACAGGCTACTACGAGCAGTACTTC. Translated: CASSPETGYYEQYF.